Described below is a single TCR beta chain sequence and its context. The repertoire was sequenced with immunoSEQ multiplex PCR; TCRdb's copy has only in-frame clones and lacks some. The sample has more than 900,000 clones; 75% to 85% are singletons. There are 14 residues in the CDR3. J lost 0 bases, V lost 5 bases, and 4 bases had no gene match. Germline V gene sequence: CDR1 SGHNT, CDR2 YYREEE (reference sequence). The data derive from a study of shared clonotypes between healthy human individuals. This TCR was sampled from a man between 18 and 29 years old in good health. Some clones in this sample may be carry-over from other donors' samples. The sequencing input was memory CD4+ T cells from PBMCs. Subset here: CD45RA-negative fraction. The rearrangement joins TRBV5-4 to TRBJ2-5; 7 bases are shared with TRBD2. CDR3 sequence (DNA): TGTGCCAGCAGGTACGGGACTAACCAAGAGACCCAGTACTTC. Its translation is CASRYGTNQETQYF.